The 12 T cell receptor beta chains listed next were all sequenced from one sample in a study of cytomegalovirus exposure and HLA in healthy donors. In the PCR, 60 Vbeta and 13 Jbeta primers were used. Produced via immunoSEQ multiplex PCR; TCRdb's table is partial and in-frame only. The sample has 150,000 to 200,000 clones, 75% to 80% seen once. The sequenced sample consisted of PBMCs. The source of these receptors is a woman in her forties or fifties in good health and CMV-seropositive.

This chain links TRBV5-1 with TRBJ1-1; TRBD1 aligns across 8 bases. The CDR3 runs to 18 residues. Germline CDR1 is SGHRS and CDR2 is YFSETQ. V dropped 0 bases and J dropped 2; count of bases not matched to a gene: 12. The CDR3 sequence is CASSLGPGGLMVNTEAFF. The CDR3 DNA is TGCGCCAGCAGCTTGGGGCCAGGGGGCTTGATGGTTAACACTGAAGCTTTCTTT.

The chain employs TRBV2 and TRBJ1-1; no clear D gene. CDR1 SNHLY and CDR2 FYNNEI come from the germline V gene. Trimming took 6 bases from V and 0 from J, leaving 11 bases between them. This CDR3 contains 14 residues. CDR3 sequence (DNA): TGTGCCAGCAGCGTTTTCTCGTTGAACACTGAAGCTTTCTTT. Protein sequence: CASSVFSLNTEAFF.

This chain joins TRBV6-5 and TRBJ1-2; D gene uncertain. V lost 6 bases, J lost 0 bases, and 5 bases lay in between. This CDR3 has 12 amino acids. The germline V gene has CDR1 MNHEY and CDR2 SVGAGI. The CDR3 nucleotides are TGTGCCAGCAGGACACCTAACTATGGCTACACCTTC. Protein: CASRTPNYGYTF.

This clone was recorded only once. The chain joins TRBV6-1 to TRBJ1-5, with D unclear. V was trimmed by 2 bases and J by 3 bases, leaving 5 bases between them. CDR1 MNHNS and CDR2 SASEGT come from the germline V gene. The CDR3 loop spans 13 amino acids. This CDR3 is CASSETDNQPQHF. The CDR3 nucleotides read TGTGCCAGCAGTGAAACAGACAATCAGCCCCAGCATTTT.

V gene TRBV29-1 combines with J gene TRBJ2-1; 7 positions match TRBD1. V gave up 3 bases and J gave up 8 bases; unmatched junction bases: 7. The CDR3 is 13 amino acids. Germline V CDR1 and CDR2: SQVTM, ANQGSEA. CDR3 residues: CSVEGRGSDEQFF. The DNA of the CDR3 is TGCAGCGTTGAGGGCAGGGGGAGCGATGAGCAGTTCTTC.

The chain has TRBV6-6 and TRBJ2-5; TRBD1 agrees at 8 bases. Germline CDR1 MNHNY, CDR2 SVGAGI (reference sequence). This CDR3 has 14 residues. Trimming at V came to 6 bases and at J to 3 bases, leaving 6 bases not matched to a gene. CDR3 in amino acids: CASSPGQGEETQYF. The DNA of the CDR3 is TGTGCCAGCAGCCCTGGACAGGGTGAAGAGACCCAGTACTTC.

Notes on this clone: Other DNA sequences in this sample translate to the same CDR3. V gene TRBV28 combines with J gene TRBJ1-2; D gene ambiguous. Germline assignment: CDR1 MDHEN and CDR2 SYDVKM. Trimming shortened V by 2 bases and J by 2 bases, and 3 bases separated the two germline ends. The CDR3 runs to 12 residues. The CDR3 bases are TGTGCCAGCAGTTTACAGAACTATGGCTACACCTTC. This codes for CASSLQNYGYTF.

V usage is TRBV27 and J usage is TRBJ1-1; D gene unclear. CDR1 MNHEY and CDR2 SMNVEV come from the germline V gene (reference sequence). Trimming took off 0 bases at V and 2 bases at J, with 4 bases between the two ends. The CDR3 runs to 13 residues. The CDR3 nucleotides read TGTGCCAGCAGTTTATCGGCTAACACTGAAGCTTTCTTT. The encoded protein is CASSLSANTEAFF.

Worth noting for this clone: The junction does not match germline at one end; this may be a read error. This chain connects TRBV7-2 to TRBJ1-5; TRBD1 might be the D (6 bases). The CDR3 covers 15 residues. Germline V lookup: CDR1 SGHTA, CDR2 FQGNSA. The CDR3 DNA is TGTGCCGGCAGCCCCAACAAGGGGGTTGATCAGCCCCAGCATTTT. Its translation: CAGSPNKGVDQPQHF. The complete variable domain, with remaining parts taken from reference TRBV7-2 and TRBJ1-5, reads GAGVSQSPSNKVTEKGKDVELRCDPISGHTALYWYRQSLGQGLEFLIYFQGNSAPDKSGLPSDRFSAERTGGSVSTLTIQRTQQEDSAVYLCAGSPNKGVDQPQHFGDGTRLSIL.

The chain links TRBV28 to TRBJ2-7; 7 positions agree with TRBD1. Trimming removed 7 bases from V and 7 bases from J; junction bases left unmatched: 19. CDR3 size: 16 residues. Germline V CDR1 and CDR2: MDHEN, SYDVKM. CDR3 in amino acids: CASIRRGQRIPNEQYF. In DNA, the CDR3 is TGTGCCAGCATCCGTCGGGGACAGCGAATACCTAATGAGCAGTACTTC.

A single count supports this clone. Here the CDR3 DNA reads TGTGCCAGCAGCTTGGTGGGACAGATACACACTGAAGCTTTCTTT. This encodes CASSLVGQIHTEAFF. This chain joins TRBV5-4 and TRBJ1-1, with 7 positions matching TRBD1. This CDR3 comprises 15 residues. The J segment lost 3 bases and the V segment lost 0 bases, leaving 5 bases of the junction unmatched. Germline CDR1 reads SGHNT; CDR2 reads YYREEE (reference sequence).

In its sample, this clone was seen once. The chain links TRBV11-2 to TRBJ2-3; TRBD2 matches 7 bases. The CDR3 is 15 residues long. With 5 bases clipped from V and 6 bases from J, the junction kept 11 bases outside the gene matches. The germline V gene encodes CDR1 SGHAT and CDR2 FQNNGV. In nucleotides, the CDR3 is TGTGCCAGCAGCGGGCAGACTAGCTTGGCGGATACGCAGTATTTT. Translating it yields CASSGQTSLADTQYF.